These T cell receptor beta chains were read from a single sample in a study of graft-versus-host responses after intestinal transplantation. Some clones are missing from TCRdb's copy, which holds only in-frame ones; the method was immunoSEQ multiplex PCR. The sample lists over 100,000 clones; 85% to 95% were seen once. Antigen specificity for these receptors is unknown. The specimen comprised unstimulated CD4+ T cells sorted from spleen or lymph node cells, sampled before intestinal transplant. These TCRs come from a human donor who received an intestinal transplant. Both conserved end residues are part of each CDR3. A D gene is named only where the DNA matches it firmly. The size entry is marked missing in some rows and otherwise reads once, few, many or a size class.

TRBJ2-3	TRBV28	.	TRBD2	CASTPTGAGADTQYF	TGTGCCAGCACCCCCACTGGGGCGGGGGCAGATACGCAGTATTTT
TRBJ1-2	TRBV19	.	.	CASDLVGAGYGYTF	TGTGCCAGTGACCTGGTGGGGGCCGGGTATGGCTACACCTTC
TRBJ2-3	TRBV5-1	.	TRBD1	CASSSGQNTDTQYF	TGCGCCAGCAGCTCGGGACAGAACACAGATACGCAGTATTTT
TRBJ1-2	TRBV6-6	.	TRBD1	CASSRPGQTSYGYTF	TGTGCCAGCAGTCGCCCGGGACAGACTAGCTATGGCTACACCTTC
TRBJ2-1	TRBV10-3	.	TRBD1	CAIRQTGEPKGYNEQFF	TGTGCCATCAGACAGACAGGGGAGCCCAAGGGTTACAATGAGCAGTTCTTC
TRBJ2-7	TRBV28	.	.	CASSGHTDSYEQYF	TGTGCCAGCAGTGGACACACTGACTCCTACGAGCAGTACTTC
TRBJ1-5	TRBV19	once	.	CASSIRGLQQPQHF	TGTGCCAGTAGTATAAGAGGGCTGCAGCAGCCCCAGCATTTT
TRBJ2-1	TRBV5-1	.	TRBD1	CASSLYDRGSSSYNEQFF	TGCGCCAGCAGCTTATACGACAGGGGGTCGAGCTCCTACAATGAGCAGTTCTTC
TRBJ1-5	TRBV10-3	.	TRBD1	CAAGQTDQPQHF	TGTGCCGCGGGACAGACTGATCAGCCCCAGCATTTT
TRBJ1-3	TRBV27	.	.	CASRRQFSGNTIYF	TGTGCCAGCAGGAGACAGTTCTCTGGAAACACCATATATTTT
TRBJ2-5	TRBV19	.	.	CASSISGVGLETQYF	TGTGCCAGTAGTATTTCAGGGGTAGGGTTGGAGACCCAGTACTTC
TRBJ2-1	TRBV6-5	.	TRBD2	CASSPSSGSYNEQFF	TGTGCCAGCAGTCCGTCTAGCGGCTCCTACAATGAGCAGTTCTTC
TRBJ2-3	TRBV5-1	once	.	CASSLWVLGTDTQYF	TGCGCCAGCAGCTTGTGGGTACTCGGGACAGATACGCAGTATTTT
TRBJ1-1	TRBV11-2	.	.	CASSLDIFDRILSRNTEAFF	TGTGCCAGCAGCTTAGACATCTTCGACAGGATTCTTTCCAGGAACACTGAAGCTTTCTTT
TRBJ2-7	TRBV11-1	.	.	CASSLRAREQYF	TGTGCCAGCAGCCTACGGGCCCGCGAGCAGTACTTC
TRBJ2-1	TRBV20-1	.	.	CSARSEEQFF	TGCAGTGCTAGAAGTGAGGAGCAGTTCTTC
TRBJ2-3	TRBV7-9	.	.	CASRSRGTSTDTQYF	TGTGCCAGCAGGTCCCGGGGAACTAGCACAGATACGCAGTATTTT
TRBJ2-3	TRBV28	.	TRBD1	CASSLHRGADTQYF	TGTGCCAGCAGTTTACACAGGGGGGCAGATACGCAGTATTTT
TRBJ2-7	TRBV6-1	.	.	CASSEVVASQYF	TGTGCCAGCAGTGAAGTGGTAGCGTCCCAGTACTTC
TRBJ1-1	TRBV29-1	few	.	CSVGGVPEAFF	TGCAGCGTCGGGGGGGTCCCTGAAGCTTTCTTT
TRBJ1-1	TRBV9	.	.	CASSVSLNTEAFF	TGTGCCAGCAGCGTCTCCCTAAACACTGAAGCTTTCTTT
TRBJ1-3	TRBV5-4	few	.	CASSLSAGAGGNTIYF	TGTGCCAGCAGCTTGAGCGCGGGGGCAGGTGGAAACACCATATATTTT
TRBJ1-2	TRBV7-4	.	.	CASSFTIGGDYGYTF	TGTGCCAGCAGCTTTACGATAGGGGGGGACTATGGCTACACCTTC
TRBJ2-1	TRBV6-6	.	TRBD1	CASSAPGQGYNEQFF	TGTGCCAGCAGTGCGCCGGGACAGGGATACAATGAGCAGTTCTTC
TRBJ2-3	TRBV9	.	.	CASTPTPRQVETDTQYF	TGTGCCAGCACCCCAACTCCAAGACAGGTAGAAACAGATACGCAGTATTTT
TRBJ2-7	TRBV19	.	.	CASSLPGVPREQYF	TGTGCCAGTTCCCTGCCGGGAGTGCCGCGGGAGCAGTACTTC
TRBJ1-1	TRBV28	.	TRBD1	CASSLRDRVNTEAFF	TGTGCCAGCAGCCTCAGGGACAGAGTGAACACTGAAGCTTTCTTT
TRBJ2-4	TRBV7-3	.	TRBD2	CASSLTGGKRNIQYF	TGTGCCAGCAGCTTAACGGGAGGGAAGAGAAACATTCAGTACTTC
TRBJ1-5	TRBV19	.	.	CASSWGGSNQPQHF	TGTGCCAGTAGTTGGGGTGGGAGCAATCAGCCCCAGCATTTT
TRBJ1-5	TRBV5-8	.	.	CASSAQGNQPQHF	TGTGCCAGCAGCGCCCAGGGTAATCAGCCCCAGCATTTT
TRBJ1-4	TRBV5-5	.	TRBD1	CASSLTGAGEKLFF	TGTGCCAGCAGCTTAACAGGGGCGGGGGAAAAACTGTTTTTT
TRBJ2-2	TRBV25-1	.	.	CASSGQNTGELFF	TGTGCCAGCAGTGGGCAGAACACCGGGGAGCTGTTTTTT
TRBJ1-3	TRBV6-5	.	.	CASSYGPSSGNTIYF	TGTGCCAGCAGTTACGGGCCATCCTCTGGAAACACCATATATTTT
TRBJ1-1	TRBV2	.	.	CASSPLPDGWIAEAFF	TGTGCCAGCAGTCCTTTGCCGGACGGATGGATCGCTGAAGCTTTCTTT
TRBJ2-1	TRBV18	.	.	CASSPYNNYNEQFF	TGTGCCAGCTCACCCTACAATAACTACAATGAGCAGTTCTTC
TRBJ2-7	TRBV13	.	.	CASSLDRGRQYF	TGTGCCAGCAGCTTAGATCGAGGACGGCAGTACTTC
TRBJ2-2	TRBV6-5	once	.	CASSEAWTGELFF	TGTGCCAGCAGTGAAGCGTGGACCGGGGAGCTGTTTTTT
TRBJ1-1	TRBV7-9	.	TRBD1	CASSLGGLSDRGTEAFF	TGTGCCAGCAGCTTAGGAGGGCTTTCGGACAGGGGAACTGAAGCTTTCTTT
TRBJ2-6	TRBV5-8	.	.	CASSFLQPLGSGANVLTF	TGTGCCAGCAGCTTTCTACAGCCTCTGGGGTCTGGGGCCAACGTCCTGACTTTC
TRBJ1-1	TRBV6-5	.	TRBD1	CASSTVRGSRAFF	TGTGCCAGCAGTACGGTCAGGGGGAGTAGAGCTTTCTTT
TRBJ2-5	TRBV28	.	TRBD2	CASSLAHGLAGSETQYF	TGTGCCAGCAGTTTGGCCCACGGACTAGCGGGGTCAGAGACCCAGTACTTC
TRBJ2-1	TRBV5-6	.	.	CASSLSSSSKQFF	TGTGCCAGCAGCTTGTCCTCCAGTAGTAAGCAGTTCTTC
TRBJ2-7	TRBV6-5	.	.	CASSYSIPGTYEQYF	TGTGCCAGCAGTTACTCGATTCCGGGTACCTACGAGCAGTACTTC
TRBJ2-5	TRBV7-3	.	TRBD2	CASSFLAGGPETQYF	TGTGCCAGCAGCTTCCTAGCGGGAGGGCCAGAGACCCAGTACTTC
TRBJ1-3	TRBV5-4	.	TRBD1	CASSHRDRVLSGNTIYF	TGTGCCAGCAGCCACCGGGACAGGGTGCTTTCTGGAAACACCATATATTTT
TRBJ2-7	TRBV5-4	.	.	CASSLESSYEQYF	TGTGCCAGCAGCTTGGAATCGTCCTACGAGCAGTACTTC
TRBJ2-7	TRBV5-4	.	.	CASRRDLQLYEQYF	TGTGCCAGCAGACGCGACCTACAATTATACGAGCAGTACTTC
TRBJ2-7	TRBV20-1	.	.	CSARLVYEQYF	TGCAGTGCTAGACTAGTGTACGAGCAGTACTTC
TRBJ2-5	TRBV12-5	.	.	CASGLGLVSGETQYF	TGTGCTAGTGGTTTGGGTCTGGTGAGCGGAGAGACCCAGTACTTC
TRBJ1-1	TRBV5-1	.	TRBD1	CASSFAGGARDGEAFF	TGCGCCAGCAGCTTCGCAGGGGGCGCGAGAGACGGTGAAGCTTTCTTT
TRBJ2-6	TRBV2	.	.	CASRRGLTLSGANVLTF	TGTGCCAGCCGGAGGGGACTTACCCTCTCTGGGGCCAACGTCCTGACTTTC
TRBJ2-7	TRBV6-1	.	.	CASSEDRNYEQYF	TGTGCCAGCAGTGAGGACAGAAACTACGAGCAGTACTTC